The present entry profiles one T cell receptor (beta chain) with its context. Its antigen remains unknown. These data are taken from a study of CD8 T cells in ankylosing spondylitis. Regarding the study as a whole: Characteristic of ankylosing spondylitis blood, it appeared, was a TCR beta motif comprising eight highly homologous variants. Significant enrichment of disease-linked clones was reported in matched ankylosing spondylitis synovial fluid.

Each TCR beta library was made by quantitative 5'-RACE that incorporated molecular barcodes. TCRdb independently ran MiXCR on the 5' RACE reads; one entry per CDR3 protein. The sample holds more than 650,000 distinct CDR3 sequences; 10% to 15% are singletons and the top ten take approximately 0.51%. The CDR3 consists of 11 residues. CDR1 and CDR2 from the germline V gene are MNHEY and SVGEGT. V was pared by 5 bases and J by 12 bases, with 11 bases between. The sequenced sample consisted of blood, either unsorted or a sorted T cell fraction (not recorded which). The receptor was isolated from a male donor with ankylosing spondylitis. The J gene is TRBJ2-1, the V gene TRBV6-2 or TRBV6-3; TRBD2 might be the D (5 bases). The chain's CDR3 is CASSPGVSQFF. CDR3 coding DNA: TGTGCCAGCAGTCCCGGGGTTTCGCAGTTCTTC.